Given below is one T cell receptor (beta chain) in context. The same CDR3 can be traced to other DNA sequences in this sample. The input for sorted-subset replicate PCRs was 200 to 250 ng DNA, tens of thousands of T cell genomes. Measured with immunoSEQ multiplex PCR; TCRdb has only the in-frame clones, and not every one. Of roughly 2 million clones listed, roughly 95% are singletons. V lost 3 bases and J lost 1, with 9 bases in between. This CDR3 spans 15 amino acids. The germline V gene has CDR1 SGHAT and CDR2 FQNNGV. These data belong to a study of shared clonotypes between healthy human individuals. For the study at large: The cohort had two women and a few men, ages 18 to 49. There were three CD4 naive, three CD4 memory, two CD8 naive and one CD8 memory plates per donor.

The clonotype originates from a man younger than 35 in good health. Sequenced material: naive CD4+ T cells sorted from blood. The subset was: CD45RA+ positively selected. The chain recombines TRBV11-2 with TRBJ2-2; either TRBD1 or TRBD2 may fit D (5 bases each). CDR3 protein: CASSFGTLNTGELFF. CDR3 DNA sequence: TGTGCCAGCAGCTTCGGGACCTTGAACACCGGGGAGCTGTTTTTT.